One sample yielded the 4 T cell receptor beta chains listed below, sequenced in a study of blood T cell repertoires in COVID-19 (dated by TCRdb to 2019 to 2021). Receptors were amplified or captured by the immunoSEQ multiplex PCR assay. TCRdb mirrors the immuneACCESS table, restricted to in-frame sequences. Some clones are absent from its copies; in checked studies, under half trace to an unresolved V gene, and the reason for the others is unknown. This sample holds about 35,000 clones; about 90% were observed only once. The ten largest clones represent roughly a fifth of the sample. Sequenced input: peripheral blood. These receptor sequences come from a man older than 75 with acute or convalescent COVID-19.

The chain is built from TRBV27 and TRBJ1-6, with D possibly TRBD1 on 5 matching bases. CDR3 length: 15 amino acids. The germline V and J ends were trimmed by 7 bases and 4 bases, with 14 bases remaining between them. Germline V gene sequence: CDR1 MNHEY, CDR2 SMNVEV (reference sequence). Here the CDR3 DNA reads TGTGCCAGCAAATCCGGTAGGGGATATAATTCACCCCTCCACTTT. Translation: CASKSGRGYNSPLHF.

This chain uses TRBV11-3 with TRBJ2-2; 10 bases are shared with TRBD1. From germline, CDR1 is SGHNT and CDR2 YENEEA. V lost 5 bases and J lost 4; bases outside the gene matches: 7. The CDR3 totals 16 residues. CDR3 sequence: CASSIRQGAVTGELFF. The CDR3 nucleotides read TGTGCCAGCAGCATACGACAGGGGGCGGTCACCGGGGAGCTGTTTTTT.

This clone was seen only a few times. This chain joins TRBV10-3 and TRBJ2-2; 10 bases agree with TRBD2. Trimming cost V 8 bases and J 3 bases; bases outside gene matches: 9. CDR1 and CDR2 from the germline V gene are ENHRY and SYGVKD. CDR3 length: 16 residues. CDR3 residues: CAIQASGGEHTGELFF. The CDR3 bases are TGTGCCATCCAGGCTAGCGGGGGAGAGCACACCGGGGAGCTGTTTTTT.

This clone was observed a single time. This chain connects TRBV6-5 to TRBJ1-4; D is uncertain. The V and J ends lost 6 bases and 0 bases respectively, with 8 bases between them. In germline, CDR1 is MNHEY, CDR2 SVGAGI. The CDR3 totals 14 residues. CDR3: CASSYQATNEKLFF. In nucleotides, the CDR3 is TGTGCCAGCAGCTACCAGGCAACTAATGAAAAACTGTTTTTT.